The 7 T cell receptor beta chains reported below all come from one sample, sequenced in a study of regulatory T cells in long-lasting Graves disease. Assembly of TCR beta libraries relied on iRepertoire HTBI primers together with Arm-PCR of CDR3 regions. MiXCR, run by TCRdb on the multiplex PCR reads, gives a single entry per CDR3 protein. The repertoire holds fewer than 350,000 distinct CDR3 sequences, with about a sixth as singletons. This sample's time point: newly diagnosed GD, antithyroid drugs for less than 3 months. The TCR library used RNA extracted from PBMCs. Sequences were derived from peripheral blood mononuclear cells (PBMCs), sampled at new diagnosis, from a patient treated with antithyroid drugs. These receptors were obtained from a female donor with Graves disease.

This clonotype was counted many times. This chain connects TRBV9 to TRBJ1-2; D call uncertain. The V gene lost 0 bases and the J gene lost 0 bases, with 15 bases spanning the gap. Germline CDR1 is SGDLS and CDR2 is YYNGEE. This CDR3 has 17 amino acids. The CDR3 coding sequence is TGTGCCAGCAGCGTAGGTTCAGTCGTTTCGGCTAACTATGGCTACACCTTC. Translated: CASSVGSVVSANYGYTF.

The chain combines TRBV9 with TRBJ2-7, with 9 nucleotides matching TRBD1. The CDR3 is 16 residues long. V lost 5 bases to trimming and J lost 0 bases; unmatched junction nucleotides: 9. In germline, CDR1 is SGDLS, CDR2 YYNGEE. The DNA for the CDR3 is TGTGCCAGCAGTCAAACCGGGACAGGGATCTCCTACGAGCAGTACTTC. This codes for CASSQTGTGISYEQYF.

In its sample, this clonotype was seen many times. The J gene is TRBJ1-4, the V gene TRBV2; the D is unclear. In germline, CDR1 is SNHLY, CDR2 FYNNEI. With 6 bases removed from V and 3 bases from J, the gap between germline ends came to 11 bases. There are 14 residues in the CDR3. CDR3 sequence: CASSPPGPNEKLFF. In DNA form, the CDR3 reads TGTGCCAGCAGCCCTCCAGGTCCTAATGAAAAACTGTTTTTT.

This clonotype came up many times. CDR3 region: CASGQDRSAEKLFF. CDR3 DNA: TGTGCCAGCGGCCAGGACAGGTCAGCTGAAAAACTGTTTTTT. The rearrangement joins TRBV27 to TRBJ1-4; 7 bases line up with TRBD1. This CDR3 contains 14 residues. V lost 8 bases, J lost 7 bases, and 10 bases stayed unmatched. Germline values: CDR1 MNHEY, CDR2 SMNVEV (reference sequence).

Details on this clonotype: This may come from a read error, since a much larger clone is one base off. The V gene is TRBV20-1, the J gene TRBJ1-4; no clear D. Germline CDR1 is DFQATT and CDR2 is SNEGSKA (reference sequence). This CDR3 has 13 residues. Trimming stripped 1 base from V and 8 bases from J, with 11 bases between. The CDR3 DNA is TGCAGTGCTAGAGCCAGGACGACGGAAAAACTGTTTTTT. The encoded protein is CSARARTTEKLFF.

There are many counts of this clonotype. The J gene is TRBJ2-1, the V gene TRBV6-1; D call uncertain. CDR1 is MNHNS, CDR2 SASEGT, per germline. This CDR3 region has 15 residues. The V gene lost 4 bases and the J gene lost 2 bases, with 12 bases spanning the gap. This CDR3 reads CASSAIESTYNEQFF. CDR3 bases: TGTGCCAGCAGTGCGATAGAGAGTACCTACAATGAGCAGTTCTTC.

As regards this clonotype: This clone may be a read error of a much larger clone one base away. The CDR3 sequence: CASSEVVASIDTQYF. CDR3 coding DNA: TGTGCCAGCAGTGAAGTAGTGGCTAGCATAGATACGCAGTATTTT. V is TRBV6-1 and J is TRBJ2-3, with a tentative D call TRBD2 (5 bases). The CDR3 runs to 15 residues. CDR1 MNHNS and CDR2 SASEGT come from the germline V gene.